The TCR beta chain under discussion was sequenced for a study of cytomegalovirus exposure and HLA in healthy donors. Study-level information: The 110 or so validation repertoires were produced on the same platform as the roughly 690 repertoires of the first cohort. This was reported in a later analysis. Overall study findings and caveats: Confirmation in vitro established that three CMV-associated chains were specific for CMV antigens. The TCR clusters that emerged in the first cohort tended, a later analysis found, to co-occur in the 120 or so validation repertoires.

In the case of this clone: The antigen remains undetermined.

The approximately 120-subject validation cohort, separate from the roughly 700-subject first cohort, included the donors. The assay was immunoSEQ multiplex PCR, and TCRdb's table has in-frame clones only and misses some. The repertoire holds around 200,000 clones, with about 91% as singletons. The CDR3 spans 16 residues. Germline CDR1 SEHNR, CDR2 FQNEAQ (reference sequence). The V gene lost 4 bases and the J gene lost 5 bases, with 18 bases spanning the gap. The chain links TRBV7-9 to TRBJ2-1; perhaps TRBD2 as D (6 bases). This clonotype was sampled from a young woman in good health and CMV-seronegative. The source material was PBMCs. The CDR3 protein is CASSSVRGSSHNEQFF. CDR3 bases: TGTGCCAGCAGCTCTGTCCGGGGGTCTAGTCACAATGAGCAGTTCTTC.